This T cell receptor beta chain appears in the sequencing data of a study of blood T cell repertoires in COVID-19. At the level of the study: Samples representing acute and convalescent COVID-19 were sourced from the United States, Italy and Spain.

Data came from immunoSEQ multiplex PCR; TCRdb stores just in-frame clones and leaves some out. In the table there are about 140,000 clones, over 80% of which are singletons. The CDR3 is 15 residues long. CDR1 is SGDLS, CDR2 YYNGEE, per germline. V lost 0 bases and J 4 bases, leaving 10 bases between the germline ends. The rearrangement links TRBV9 to TRBJ1-4, with D tentatively TRBD1 (6 bases). The origin of this receptor is a human donor in a cohort sampled during active COVID-19. Sample: peripheral blood. Written as DNA, the CDR3 is TGTGCCAGCAGCGTAGCAGGGGACTATAATGAAAAACTGTTTTTT. Its translation: CASSVAGDYNEKLFF. The full variable domain, completed using reference TRBV9 and TRBJ1-4, is DSGVTQTPKHLITATGQRVTLRCSPRSGDLSVYWYQQSLDQGLQFLIQYYNGEERAKGNILERFSAQQFPDLHSELNLSSLELGDSALYFCASSVAGDYNEKLFFGSGTQLSVL.